This T cell receptor (beta chain) stems from a study of shared clonotypes between healthy human individuals. Data came from immunoSEQ multiplex PCR; TCRdb stores just in-frame clones and leaves some out. Of about 590,000 clones detected, 95% appear once; the ten largest clones hold about 0.11%. The study's findings and limits: Donor scarcity curtailed the genetic and exposure-history diversity represented herein.

CD8 cells classed as naive were CD45RO-negative and positively selected for CCR7, excluding terminally differentiated effector memory CD45RA+ cells. Per germline, CDR1 LNHDA and CDR2 SQIVND (reference sequence). The CDR3 extends over 17 amino acids. Points on this clone: Its antigen remains unknown.

The sequence came from a woman aged 25 to 39 in good health. V and J are TRBV19 and TRBJ2-5, with D tentatively TRBD2 (5 bases). The better agreement between TRBJ2-7 and the DNA end casts doubt on the J call. Sequencing input: naive CD8+ T cells sorted from blood. The CDR3 coding sequence is TGTGCCAGTAGTATGGGCCCCTCCGGGATCAGCCGTAACGAGCAGTACTTC. Translated, it gives CASSMGPSGISRNEQYF.